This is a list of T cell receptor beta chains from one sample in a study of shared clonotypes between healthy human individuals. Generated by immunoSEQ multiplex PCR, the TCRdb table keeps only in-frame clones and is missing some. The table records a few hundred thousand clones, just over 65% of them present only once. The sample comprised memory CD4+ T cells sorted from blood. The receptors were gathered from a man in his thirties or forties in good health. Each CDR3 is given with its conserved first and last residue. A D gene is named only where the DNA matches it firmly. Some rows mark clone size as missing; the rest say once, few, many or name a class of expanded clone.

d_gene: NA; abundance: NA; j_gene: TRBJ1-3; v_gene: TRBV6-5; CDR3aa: CASSQMSVSGNTIYF; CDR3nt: TGTGCCAGCAGTCAGATGTCAGTCTCTGGAAACACCATATATTTT
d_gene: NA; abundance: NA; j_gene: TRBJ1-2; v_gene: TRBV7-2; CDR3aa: CASSPGARYGYTF; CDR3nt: TGTGCCAGCAGCCCGGGGGCTAGGTATGGCTACACCTTC
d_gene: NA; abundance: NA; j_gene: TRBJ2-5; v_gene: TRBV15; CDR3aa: CATSDVGVWETQYF; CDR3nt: TGTGCCACCAGCGACGTGGGAGTCTGGGAGACCCAGTACTTC
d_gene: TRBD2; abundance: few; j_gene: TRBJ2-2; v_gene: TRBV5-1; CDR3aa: CASSPGGGANTGELFF; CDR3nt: TGCGCCAGCAGCCCTGGTGGGGGGGCGAACACCGGGGAGCTGTTTTTT
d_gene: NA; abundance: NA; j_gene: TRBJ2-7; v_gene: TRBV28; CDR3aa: CASNTGSQVKEQYF; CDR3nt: TGTGCCAGCAATACCGGGTCCCAAGTAAAGGAGCAGTACTTC
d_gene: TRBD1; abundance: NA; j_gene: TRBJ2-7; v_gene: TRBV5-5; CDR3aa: CASSWGQGRSEQYF; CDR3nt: TGTGCCAGCAGCTGGGGACAGGGGAGGTCGGAGCAGTACTTC
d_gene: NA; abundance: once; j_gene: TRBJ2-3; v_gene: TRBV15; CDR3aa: CATSRDSDTQYF; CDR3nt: TGTGCCACCAGCAGAGATTCAGATACGCAGTATTTT
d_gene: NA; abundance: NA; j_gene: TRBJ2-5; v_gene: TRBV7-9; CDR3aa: CASSTQGGETQYF; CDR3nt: TGTGCCAGCAGCACCCAAGGGGGGGAGACCCAGTACTTC
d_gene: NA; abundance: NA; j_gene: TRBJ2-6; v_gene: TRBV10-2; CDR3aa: CASTGQPGANVLTF; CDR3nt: TGCGCCAGCACCGGACAACCTGGGGCCAACGTCCTGACTTTC
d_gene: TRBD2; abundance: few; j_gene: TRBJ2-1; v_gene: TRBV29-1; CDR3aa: CSVRTGLGNEQFF; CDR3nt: TGCAGCGTCCGAACGGGACTAGGTAATGAGCAGTTCTTC
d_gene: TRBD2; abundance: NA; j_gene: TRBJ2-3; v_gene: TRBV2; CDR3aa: CASSIAGAGADTQYF; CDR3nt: TGTGCCAGCAGTATAGCGGGAGCGGGGGCAGATACGCAGTATTTT
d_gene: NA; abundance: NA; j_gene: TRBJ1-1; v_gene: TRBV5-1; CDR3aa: CASRLITMNTEAFF; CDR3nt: TGCGCCAGCAGACTGATAACCATGAACACTGAAGCTTTCTTT
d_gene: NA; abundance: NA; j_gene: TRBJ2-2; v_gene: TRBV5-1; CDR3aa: CASTPGREFAGELFF; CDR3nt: TGCGCCAGCACGCCAGGCCGGGAGTTCGCCGGGGAGCTGTTTTTT
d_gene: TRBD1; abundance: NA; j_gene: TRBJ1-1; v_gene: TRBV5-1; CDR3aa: CASRRRAGQGQMNTEAFF; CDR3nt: TGCGCCAGCAGGCGCAGGGCGGGACAGGGGCAGATGAACACTGAAGCTTTCTTT
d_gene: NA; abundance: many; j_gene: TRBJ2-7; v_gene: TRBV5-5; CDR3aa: CASSSGLLSSYEQYF; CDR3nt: TGTGCCAGCAGCTCGGGACTTCTGAGCTCCTACGAGCAGTACTTC
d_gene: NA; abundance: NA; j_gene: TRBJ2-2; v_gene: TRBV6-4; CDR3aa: CASSDSSSGRANTGELFF; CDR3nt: TGTGCCAGCAGTGACTCGTCCAGCGGGCGGGCGAACACCGGGGAGCTGTTTTTT
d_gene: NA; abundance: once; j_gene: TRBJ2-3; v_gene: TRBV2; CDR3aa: CASSGQFTSTDTQYF; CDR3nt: TGTGCCAGCAGTGGGCAGTTTACGAGCACAGATACGCAGTATTTT
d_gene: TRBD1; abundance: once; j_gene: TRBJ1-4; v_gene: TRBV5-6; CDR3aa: CASSRDREKLFF; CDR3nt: TGTGCCAGCAGCAGGGACAGGGAAAAACTGTTTTTT
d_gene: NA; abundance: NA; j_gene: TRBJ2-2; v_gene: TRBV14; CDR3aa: CASSRNLAKNTGELFF; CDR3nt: TGTGCCAGCAGCCGAAATCTAGCGAAGAACACCGGGGAGCTGTTTTTT
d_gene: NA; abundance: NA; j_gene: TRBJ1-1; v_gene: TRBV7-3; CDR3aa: CASSSQGSVTEAFF; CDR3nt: TGTGCCAGCAGCTCACAGGGATCGGTCACTGAAGCTTTCTTT
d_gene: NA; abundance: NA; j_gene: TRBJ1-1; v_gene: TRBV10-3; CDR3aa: CAIRGSGFNTEAFF; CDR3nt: TGTGCCATCAGGGGCAGCGGTTTTAACACTGAAGCTTTCTTT
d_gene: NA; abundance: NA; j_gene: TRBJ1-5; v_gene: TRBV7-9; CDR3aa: CASSRAANQPQHF; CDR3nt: TGTGCCAGCAGCCGGGCGGCCAATCAGCCCCAGCATTTT
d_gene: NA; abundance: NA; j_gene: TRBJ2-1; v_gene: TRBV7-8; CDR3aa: CASSLALGTNNEQFF; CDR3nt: TGTGCCAGCAGCTTAGCGCTCGGGACCAACAATGAGCAGTTCTTC
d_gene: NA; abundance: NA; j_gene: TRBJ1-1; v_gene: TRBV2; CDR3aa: CASSPPDEAFF; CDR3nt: TGTGCCAGCAGCCCCCCGGATGAAGCTTTCTTT
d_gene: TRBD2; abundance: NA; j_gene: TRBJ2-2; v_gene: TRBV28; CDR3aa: CATTGLADNTGELFF; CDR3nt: TGTGCCACGACGGGACTAGCGGATAACACCGGGGAGCTGTTTTTT
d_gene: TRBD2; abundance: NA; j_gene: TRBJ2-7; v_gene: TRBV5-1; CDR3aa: CASSSRDYTYEQYF; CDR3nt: TGCGCCAGCAGCTCACGGGACTACACCTACGAGCAGTACTTC
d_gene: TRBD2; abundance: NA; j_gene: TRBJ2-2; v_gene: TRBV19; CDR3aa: CASSPRAGVTGELFF; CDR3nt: TGTGCCAGTAGCCCCAGGGCGGGAGTAACCGGGGAGCTGTTTTTT
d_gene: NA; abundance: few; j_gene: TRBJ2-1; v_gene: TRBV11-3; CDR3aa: CASSQKQGGEQFF; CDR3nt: TGTGCCAGCAGCCAAAAACAGGGTGGCGAGCAGTTCTTC
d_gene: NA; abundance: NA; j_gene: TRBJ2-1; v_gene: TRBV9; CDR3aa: CASSVSMYNEQFF; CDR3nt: TGTGCCAGCAGCGTATCTATGTACAATGAGCAGTTCTTC
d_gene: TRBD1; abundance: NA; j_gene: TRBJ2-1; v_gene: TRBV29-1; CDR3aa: CSVRGTGQGARNEQFF; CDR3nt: TGCAGCGTTCGGGGCACTGGACAGGGGGCGCGTAATGAGCAGTTCTTC
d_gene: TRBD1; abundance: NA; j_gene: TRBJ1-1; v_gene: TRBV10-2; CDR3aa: CASSRTGGYTEAFF; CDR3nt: TGCGCCAGCAGTCGGACAGGGGGGTACACTGAAGCTTTCTTT
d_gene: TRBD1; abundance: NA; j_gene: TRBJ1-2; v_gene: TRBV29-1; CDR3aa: CSVGATGTANYGYTF; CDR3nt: TGCAGCGTTGGAGCGACCGGGACAGCTAACTATGGCTACACCTTC
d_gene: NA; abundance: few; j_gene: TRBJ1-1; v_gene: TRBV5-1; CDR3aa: CASAGHNTEAFF; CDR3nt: TGCGCCAGCGCCGGGCATAACACTGAAGCTTTCTTT
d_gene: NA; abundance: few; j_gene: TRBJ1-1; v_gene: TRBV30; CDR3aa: CAWLYANTEAFF; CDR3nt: TGTGCCTGGCTATACGCGAACACTGAAGCTTTCTTT
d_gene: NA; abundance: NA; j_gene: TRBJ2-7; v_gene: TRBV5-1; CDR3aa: CASSLSPGAGYEQYF; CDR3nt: TGCGCCAGCAGCTTGTCTCCCGGAGCTGGCTACGAGCAGTACTTC
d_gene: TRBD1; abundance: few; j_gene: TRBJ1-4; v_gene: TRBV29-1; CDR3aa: CSVDEGASEKLFF; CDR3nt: TGCAGCGTTGATGAGGGGGCGAGTGAAAAACTGTTTTTT
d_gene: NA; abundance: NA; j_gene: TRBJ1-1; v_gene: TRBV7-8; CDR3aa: CASSFKTQYGTEAFF; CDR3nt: TGTGCCAGCAGCTTTAAAACTCAGTACGGCACTGAAGCTTTCTTT
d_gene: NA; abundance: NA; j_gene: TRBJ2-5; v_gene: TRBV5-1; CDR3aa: CASRAGNSQETQYF; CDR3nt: TGCGCCAGCAGGGCTGGGAACAGTCAAGAGACCCAGTACTTC
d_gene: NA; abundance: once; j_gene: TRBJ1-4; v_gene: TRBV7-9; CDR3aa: CASSSRQTNEKLFF; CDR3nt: TGTGCCAGCAGCTCTAGACAGACTAATGAAAAACTGTTTTTT
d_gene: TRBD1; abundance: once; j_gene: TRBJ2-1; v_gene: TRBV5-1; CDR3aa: CASSHGTGTGGREQFF; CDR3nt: TGCGCCAGCAGCCATGGAACCGGGACAGGGGGTCGTGAGCAGTTCTTC
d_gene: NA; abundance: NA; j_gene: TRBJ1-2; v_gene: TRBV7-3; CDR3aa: CASSSRVGYGYTF; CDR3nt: TGTGCCAGCAGCTCCAGGGTGGGCTATGGCTACACCTTC
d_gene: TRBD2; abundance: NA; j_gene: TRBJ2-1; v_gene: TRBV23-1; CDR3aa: CASRGTSDNEQFF; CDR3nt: TGCGCCAGCCGAGGGACTAGCGACAATGAGCAGTTCTTC
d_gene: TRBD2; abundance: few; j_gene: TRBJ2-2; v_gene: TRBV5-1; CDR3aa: CASIPAGSSSGELFF; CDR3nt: TGCGCCAGCATTCCAGCGGGGTCGTCGAGCGGGGAGCTGTTTTTT
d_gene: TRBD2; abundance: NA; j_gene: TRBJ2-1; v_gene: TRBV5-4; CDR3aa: CASSRGLAGAGSYNEQFF; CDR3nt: TGTGCCAGCAGCCGAGGACTAGCGGGAGCGGGTTCCTACAATGAGCAGTTCTTC
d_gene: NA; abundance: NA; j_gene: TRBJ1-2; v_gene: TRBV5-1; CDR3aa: CASSFTFGQSYGYTF; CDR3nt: TGCGCCAGCAGCTTCACCTTCGGACAGTCCTATGGCTACACCTTC
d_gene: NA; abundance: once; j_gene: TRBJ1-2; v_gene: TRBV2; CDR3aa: CASSLHRARTRNYGYTF; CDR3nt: TGTGCCAGCAGTTTACACAGGGCCCGGACCCGGAACTATGGCTACACCTTC
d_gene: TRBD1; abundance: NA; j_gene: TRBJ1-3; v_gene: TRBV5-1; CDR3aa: CASSLDRGSSGNTIYF; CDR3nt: TGCGCCAGCAGCCTGGACAGGGGGAGCTCTGGAAACACCATATATTTT
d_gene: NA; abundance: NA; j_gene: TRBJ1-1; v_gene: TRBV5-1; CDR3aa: CASSLQGANTEAFF; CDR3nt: TGCGCCAGCAGCTTGCAGGGCGCGAACACTGAAGCTTTCTTT
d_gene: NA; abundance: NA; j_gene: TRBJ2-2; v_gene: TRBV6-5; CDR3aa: CASSYDSNTGELFF; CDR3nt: TGTGCCAGCAGTTACGACTCGAACACCGGGGAGCTGTTTTTT
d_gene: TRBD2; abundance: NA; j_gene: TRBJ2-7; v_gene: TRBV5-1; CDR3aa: CASSLAGRETNEQYF; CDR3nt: TGCGCCAGCAGCTTGGCCGGGCGGGAGACGAACGAGCAGTACTTC
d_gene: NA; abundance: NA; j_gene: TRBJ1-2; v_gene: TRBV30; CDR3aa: CAWSAGRDYGYTF; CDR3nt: TGTGCCTGGAGTGCGGGCAGGGATTATGGCTACACCTTC
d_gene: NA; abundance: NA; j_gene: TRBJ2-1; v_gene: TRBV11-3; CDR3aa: CASSLGRDNEQFF; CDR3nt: TGTGCCAGCAGCTTAGGAAGGGACAATGAGCAGTTCTTC
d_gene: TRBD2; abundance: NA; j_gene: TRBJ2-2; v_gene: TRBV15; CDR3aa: CATSYGTSGRLTGELFF; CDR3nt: TGTGCCACCAGCTACGGGACTAGCGGGAGGCTCACCGGGGAGCTGTTTTTT
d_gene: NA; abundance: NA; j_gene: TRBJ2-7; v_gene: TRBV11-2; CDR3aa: CASSWSQTYEQYF; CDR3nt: TGTGCCAGCAGCTGGAGTCAAACCTACGAGCAGTACTTC
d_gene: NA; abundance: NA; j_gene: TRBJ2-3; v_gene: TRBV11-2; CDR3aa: CASSTQPRPGLDTQYF; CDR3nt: TGTGCCAGCAGCACGCAACCGAGGCCAGGACTAGATACGCAGTATTTT